The present T cell receptor (beta chain) was sequenced within a study of radiotherapy plus CTLA-4 blockade in lung cancer listed by TCRdb under 2018. Some background on the complete study: Among enrolled patients, under 20% had an objective response and 25% to 35% reached disease control.

The study tested focal radiation therapy combined with CTLA-4 blockade (ipilimumab) in patients with chemo-refractory metastatic non-small-cell lung cancer. The full study reports these points: After treatment with radiotherapy and ipilimumab, TCR clones that came from tumors expanded in the peripheral blood. The strongest predictors of response were reported to be early dynamic shifts in blood T cell clones along with a rise in serum interferon-beta following radiation.

On this clone itself: The antigen this receptor binds is unknown. No base quality information exists; no much larger clone differs at one position.

The library was produced with the immunoSEQ multiplex PCR assay. The table comes from immuneACCESS by way of TCRdb, which keeps in-frame sequences with V and J called. Part of the clones is missing from these tables; in studies checked, under half for an unresolved V gene and the rest for unknown reasons. For this sample the table gives about 97,000 clones, of which around 79% were detected only once. The leading ten clones occupy around 2.7% of the sample. Taken from cysteine to phenylalanine, the CDR3 has 15 residues. Of all the DNA, just the CDR3 is kept, 45 bases in frame from base 1. Per the germline V gene, MDHEN is the CDR1 and SYDVKM is the CDR2. V was cut back by 2 bases and J by 0 bases, leaving a gap of 9 bases between them.

This clonotype was obtained from a human donor with non-small cell lung cancer who had a partial response to radiotherapy plus ipilimumab. Some clones in this sample may be carry-over from other donors' samples. The input for sequencing was peripheral blood, taken from a patient treated with radiotherapy plus ipilimumab. The chain was built from TRBV28 and TRBJ2-3; a tentative D match to TRBD2 spans 5 bases. The DNA sequence follows: TGTGCCAGCAGTTTAAGCGGAGTCAGCACAGATACGCAGTATTTT. This translates into CASSLSGVSTDTQYF.